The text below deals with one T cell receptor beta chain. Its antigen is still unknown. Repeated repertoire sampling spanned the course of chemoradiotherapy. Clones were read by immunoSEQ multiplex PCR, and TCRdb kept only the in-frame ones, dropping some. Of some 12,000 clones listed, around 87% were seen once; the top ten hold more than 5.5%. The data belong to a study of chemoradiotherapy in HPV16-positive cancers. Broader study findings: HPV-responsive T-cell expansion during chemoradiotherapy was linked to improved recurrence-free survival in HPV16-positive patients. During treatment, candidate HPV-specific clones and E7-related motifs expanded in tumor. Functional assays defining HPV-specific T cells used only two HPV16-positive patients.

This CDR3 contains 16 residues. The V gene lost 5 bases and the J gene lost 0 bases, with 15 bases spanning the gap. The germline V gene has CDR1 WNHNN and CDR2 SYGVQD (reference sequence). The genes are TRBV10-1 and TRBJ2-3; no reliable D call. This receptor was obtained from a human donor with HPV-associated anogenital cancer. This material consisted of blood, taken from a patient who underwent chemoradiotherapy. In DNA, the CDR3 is TGCGCCAGCAGTCTCTCGGTAGGGCATAGCACAGATACGCAGTATTTT. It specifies CASSLSVGHSTDTQYF.